Presented here are 9 T cell receptor beta chains from one specimen sequenced in a study of post-analysis software for immune sequencing data. Libraries were made from TCR beta cDNA, and they carried unique molecular identifiers. MiXCR, run by TCRdb on the PCR reads, gives a single entry per CDR3 protein. The sample holds some 890,000 distinct CDR3 sequences, about 53% seen once. These TCRs are of unknown antigen specificity. Points from the study as a whole: Controls showed lower frequencies than patients for 5 or 6 TRBV segments, and TRBV5-6, TRBV5-1 and TRBV20-1 were among these.

The sample taken for sequencing was blood. These receptor sequences come from a girl under 18 with multiple sclerosis.

The rearrangement joins TRBV20-1 to TRBJ1-2; 10 bases align to TRBD1. V lost 6 bases and J lost 7; bases outside the gene matches: 11. Germline values: CDR1 DFQATT, CDR2 SNEGSKA (reference sequence). The CDR3 is 14 amino acids. CDR3 protein: CSAKKGQGRGGYTF. In DNA, the CDR3 is TGCAGTGCAAAGAAGGGACAGGGGAGAGGTGGCTACACCTTC.

The gene calls are TRBV29-1 and TRBJ2-1; D possibly corresponds to TRBD1 (5 bases). Germline V gene lookup returns CDR1 SQVTM and CDR2 ANQGSEA. V was cut by 6 bases and J by 1 base, with 16 bases left in between. This CDR3 has 15 amino acids. CDR3 protein: CSVPTSAGSYNEQFF. CDR3 bases: TGCAGCGTCCCTACATCGGCAGGGTCCTACAATGAGCAGTTCTTC.

This sequence joins TRBV13 and TRBJ1-2; possible D gene TRBD1, 5 bases. The length of the CDR3 is 15 residues. V shed 2 bases and J shed 0 bases, with 10 bases lying between them. CDR1 PRHDT and CDR2 FYEKMQ come from the germline V gene (reference sequence). Here the CDR3 reads CASSLQGVANYGYTF. CDR3 coding DNA: TGTGCCAGCAGCTTACAGGGTGTAGCTAACTATGGCTACACCTTC.

The rearrangement uses TRBV11-2 and TRBJ2-1; no clear D gene. Looked up from germline, CDR1 is SGHAT and CDR2 is FQNNGV. V lost 0 bases to trimming and J lost 0 bases, with 12 bases between them. The CDR3 length is 17 residues. The CDR3 reads CASSLESGGSSYNEQFF. The CDR3, as DNA: TGTGCCAGCAGCTTAGAGAGTGGCGGTAGCTCCTACAATGAGCAGTTCTTC.

This chain connects TRBV9 to TRBJ1-1; D possibly corresponds to TRBD1 (5 bases). V was shortened by 3 bases and J by 0 bases, with 12 bases between the two germline ends. The CDR3 length is 15 residues. Per germline, CDR1 SGDLS and CDR2 YYNGEE. CDR3 in amino acids: CASSGTGGLNTEAFF. The CDR3 coding sequence is TGTGCCAGCAGCGGGACCGGGGGGTTGAACACTGAAGCTTTCTTT.

The rearrangement uses TRBV4-1 and TRBJ1-3; D perhaps matches TRBD1 (5 bases). Trimming left V 0 bases short and J 2 bases short, with 11 bases between. The CDR3 runs 16 residues. The germline gives CDR1 MGHRA, CDR2 YSYEKL. CDR3 DNA sequence: TGCGCCAGCAGCCAAGAAGGACATGGCCCTGGAAACACCATATATTTT. Protein sequence: CASSQEGHGPGNTIYF.

V is TRBV4-1 and J is TRBJ2-3; D is perhaps TRBD1 (6 bases). The CDR3 extends over 16 amino acids. The V end lost 0 bases, the J end lost 4 bases, and 14 bases lay between the germline ends. Germline CDR1 reads MGHRA; CDR2 reads YSYEKL. In nucleotides, the CDR3 is TGCGCCAGCAGCCAAGACGGCCCAGGGGTTCCAGATACGCAGTATTTT. Encoded protein: CASSQDGPGVPDTQYF.

This clonotype has a handful of counts. The chain joins TRBV5-1 to TRBJ2-7, with TRBD1 as a possible D gene (6 bases). Germline CDR1 SGHRS, CDR2 YFSETQ. Trimming left V 0 bases short and J 4 bases short, with 11 bases between. The CDR3 contains 14 residues. CDR3 in DNA: TGCGCCAGCAGCTTGGCCCCAGGGGAATACGAGCAGTACTTC. It is translated as CASSLAPGEYEQYF.

This chain links TRBV7-2 with TRBJ2-5, with no clear D. Matching the DNA end better, TRBJ2-7 makes the J call doubtful. The germline gives CDR1 SGHTA, CDR2 FQGNSA. The CDR3 spans 13 residues. CDR3 DNA sequence: TGTGCCAGCAGCTTAAGGGTGCGGCACGAGCAGTACTTC. Amino acids: CASSLRVRHEQYF.